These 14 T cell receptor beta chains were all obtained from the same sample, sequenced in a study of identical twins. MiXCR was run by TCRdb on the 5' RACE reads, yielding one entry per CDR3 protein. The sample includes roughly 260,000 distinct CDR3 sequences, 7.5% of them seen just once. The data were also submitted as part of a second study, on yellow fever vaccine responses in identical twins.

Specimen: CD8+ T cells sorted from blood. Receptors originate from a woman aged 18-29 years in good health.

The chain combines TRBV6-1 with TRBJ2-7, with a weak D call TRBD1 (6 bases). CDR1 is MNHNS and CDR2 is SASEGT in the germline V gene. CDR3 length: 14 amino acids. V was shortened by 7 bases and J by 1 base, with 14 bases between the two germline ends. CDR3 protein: CASTLGQGSYEQYF. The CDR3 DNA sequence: TGTGCCAGCACTCTGGGACAAGGATCCTACGAGCAGTACTTC.

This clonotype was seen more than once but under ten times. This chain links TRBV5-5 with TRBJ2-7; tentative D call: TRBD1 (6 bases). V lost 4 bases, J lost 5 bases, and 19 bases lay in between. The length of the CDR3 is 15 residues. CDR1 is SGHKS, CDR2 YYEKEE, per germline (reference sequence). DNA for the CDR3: TGTGCCAGCAGCCCCCTGGGCAGGGGTTCCAACGAGCAGTACGTC. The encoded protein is CASSPLGRGSNEQYV.

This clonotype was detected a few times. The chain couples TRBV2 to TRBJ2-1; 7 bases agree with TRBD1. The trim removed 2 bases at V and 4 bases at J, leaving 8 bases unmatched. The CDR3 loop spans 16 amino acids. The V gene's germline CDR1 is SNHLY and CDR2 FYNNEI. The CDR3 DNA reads TGTGCCAGCAGTGAAAGTTTGGACAGGCCTTACAATGAGCAGTTCTTC. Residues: CASSESLDRPYNEQFF.

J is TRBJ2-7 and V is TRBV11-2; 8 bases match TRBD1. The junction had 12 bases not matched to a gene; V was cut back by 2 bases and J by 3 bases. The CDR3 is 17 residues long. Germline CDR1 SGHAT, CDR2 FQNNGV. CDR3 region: CASSLTSGTGKFYEQYF. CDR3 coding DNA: TGTGCCAGCAGCTTAACGTCCGGGACAGGAAAATTCTACGAGCAGTACTTC.

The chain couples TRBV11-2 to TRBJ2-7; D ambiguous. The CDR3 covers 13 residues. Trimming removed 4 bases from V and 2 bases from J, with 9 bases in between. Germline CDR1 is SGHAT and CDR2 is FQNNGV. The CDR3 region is CASSSRETYEQYF. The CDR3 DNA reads TGTGCCAGCAGCTCAAGGGAAACCTACGAGCAGTACTTC.

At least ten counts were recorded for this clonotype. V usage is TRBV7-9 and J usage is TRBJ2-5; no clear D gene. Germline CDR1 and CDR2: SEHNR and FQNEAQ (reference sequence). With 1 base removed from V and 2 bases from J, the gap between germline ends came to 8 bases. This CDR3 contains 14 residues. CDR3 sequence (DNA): TGTGCCAGCAGCTTAGTAGGGAATCAAGAGACCCAGTACTTC. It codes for CASSLVGNQETQYF.

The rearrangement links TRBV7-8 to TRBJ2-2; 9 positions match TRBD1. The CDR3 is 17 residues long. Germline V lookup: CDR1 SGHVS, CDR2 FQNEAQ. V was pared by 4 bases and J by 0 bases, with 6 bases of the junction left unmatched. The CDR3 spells CASSSRQGEPNTGELFF. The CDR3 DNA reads TGTGCCAGCAGCTCCCGACAGGGGGAACCGAACACCGGGGAGCTGTTTTTT.

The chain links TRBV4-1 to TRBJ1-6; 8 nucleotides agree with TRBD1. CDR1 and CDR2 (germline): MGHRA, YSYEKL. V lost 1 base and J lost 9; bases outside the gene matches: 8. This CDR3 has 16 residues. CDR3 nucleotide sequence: TGCGCCAGCAGCCAAGGGCCCCAGGGGGCAAGTTCACCCCTCCACTTT. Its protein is CASSQGPQGASSPLHF.

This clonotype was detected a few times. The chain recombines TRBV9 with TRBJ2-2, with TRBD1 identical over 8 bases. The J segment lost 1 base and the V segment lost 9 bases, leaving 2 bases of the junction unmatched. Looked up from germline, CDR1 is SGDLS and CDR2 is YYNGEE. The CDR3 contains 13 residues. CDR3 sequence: CATGQGNTGELFF. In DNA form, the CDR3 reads TGTGCCACCGGACAGGGGAACACCGGGGAGCTGTTTTTT.

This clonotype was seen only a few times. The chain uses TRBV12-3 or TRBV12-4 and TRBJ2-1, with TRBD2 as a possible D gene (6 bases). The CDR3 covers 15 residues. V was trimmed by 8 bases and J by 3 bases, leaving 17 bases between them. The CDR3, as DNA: TGTGCCAGCCAACCCGGGGGACCTTACTACAATGAGCAGTTCTTC. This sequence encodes CASQPGGPYYNEQFF.

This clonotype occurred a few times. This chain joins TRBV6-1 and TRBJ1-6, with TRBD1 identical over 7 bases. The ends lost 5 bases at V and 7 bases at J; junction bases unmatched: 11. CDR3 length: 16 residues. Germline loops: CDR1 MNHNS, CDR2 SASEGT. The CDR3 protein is CASSPGGQGENSPLHF. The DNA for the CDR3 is TGTGCCAGCAGTCCAGGGGGGCAGGGTGAGAATTCACCCCTCCACTTT.

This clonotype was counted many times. The CDR3 DNA reads as TGCGCCAGCAGCCAACAGGGCGTGGACTTGGAAAAACTGTTTTTT. Its protein is CASSQQGVDLEKLFF. The chain combines TRBV4-1 with TRBJ1-4; maybe TRBD1 (5 bases). Germline CDR1 reads MGHRA; CDR2 reads YSYEKL. The CDR3 totals 15 residues. Trimming cost V 2 bases and J 8 bases, with 15 bases left between them.

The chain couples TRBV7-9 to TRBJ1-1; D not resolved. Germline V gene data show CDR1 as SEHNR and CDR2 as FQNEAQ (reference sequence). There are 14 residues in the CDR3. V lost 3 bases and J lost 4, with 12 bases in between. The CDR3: CASSFGPPGTEAFF. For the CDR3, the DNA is TGTGCCAGCAGCTTCGGGCCTCCTGGCACTGAAGCTTTCTTT.

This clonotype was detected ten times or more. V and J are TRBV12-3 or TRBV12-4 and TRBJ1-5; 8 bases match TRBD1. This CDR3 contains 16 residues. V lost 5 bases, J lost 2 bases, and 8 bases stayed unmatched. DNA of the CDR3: TGTGCCAGCAGTCCGAGGACAGGGATGGGCAATCAGCCCCAGCATTTT. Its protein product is CASSPRTGMGNQPQHF.